These T cell receptor beta chains were read from a single sample in a study of cytomegalovirus exposure and HLA in healthy donors. The protocol was immunoSEQ multiplex PCR, while the TCRdb copy is restricted to in-frame clones and leaves out a portion. Of about 190,000 clones listed, roughly 77% are singletons. Material for sequencing was PBMCs. The source of these receptors is a middle-aged man in good health and CMV-seropositive. Each CDR3 is given with its conserved first and last residue. Each record gives: clone size, V gene, J gene, D gene, CDR3 length, CDR3 protein, CDR3 DNA. D genes are given only for firm matches. Some rows have no size entry. The others give once, few or many, or a class for an expanded clone.

clone_size: NA; v_call: TRBV4-1; j_call: TRBJ2-5; d_call: NA; cdr3_length: 13; cdr3_aa: CASSQGGQETQYF; cdr3_nt: TGCGCCAGCAGCCAAGGAGGCCAAGAGACCCAGTACTTC
clone_size: NA; v_call: TRBV25-1; j_call: TRBJ2-7; d_call: NA; cdr3_length: 12; cdr3_aa: CAGSRRSYEQYF; cdr3_nt: TGTGCCGGGTCGCGGCGGTCCTACGAGCAGTACTTC
clone_size: NA; v_call: TRBV28; j_call: TRBJ1-4; d_call: NA; cdr3_length: 14; cdr3_aa: CASRKGGINEKLFF; cdr3_nt: TGTGCCAGCAGAAAGGGAGGGATTAATGAAAAACTGTTTTTT
clone_size: NA; v_call: TRBV13; j_call: TRBJ1-2; d_call: NA; cdr3_length: 12; cdr3_aa: CASSARQDGYTF; cdr3_nt: TGTGCCAGCAGCGCCCGACAGGATGGCTACACCTTC
clone_size: NA; v_call: TRBV28; j_call: TRBJ2-1; d_call: TRBD1; cdr3_length: 16; cdr3_aa: CASRGRGRGADNEQFF; cdr3_nt: TGTGCCAGCAGGGGCAGGGGGCGCGGGGCTGACAATGAGCAGTTCTTC
clone_size: NA; v_call: TRBV7-2; j_call: TRBJ2-1; d_call: TRBD2; cdr3_length: 17; cdr3_aa: CASSLTGTSALYNEQFF; cdr3_nt: TGTGCCAGCAGCTTAACCGGGACTAGCGCCCTGTACAATGAGCAGTTCTTC
clone_size: NA; v_call: TRBV10-3; j_call: TRBJ2-1; d_call: TRBD1; cdr3_length: 12; cdr3_aa: CAISDTTGWKFF; cdr3_nt: TGTGCCATCAGTGATACGACAGGGTGGAAGTTCTTC
clone_size: NA; v_call: TRBV7-3; j_call: TRBJ2-1; d_call: TRBD1; cdr3_length: 14; cdr3_aa: CASSPGQGFREQFF; cdr3_nt: TGTGCCAGCAGCCCGGGACAGGGGTTTAGGGAGCAGTTCTTC
clone_size: NA; v_call: TRBV5-1; j_call: TRBJ2-7; d_call: NA; cdr3_length: 15; cdr3_aa: CASSLGVSEAYEQYF; cdr3_nt: TGCGCCAGCAGCTTGGGGGTATCGGAGGCCTACGAGCAGTACTTC
clone_size: NA; v_call: TRBV27; j_call: TRBJ2-7; d_call: NA; cdr3_length: 11; cdr3_aa: CASSSRYEQYF; cdr3_nt: TGTGCCAGCAGTTCCCGCTACGAGCAGTACTTC
clone_size: once; v_call: TRBV6-6; j_call: TRBJ2-5; d_call: TRBD2; cdr3_length: 16; cdr3_aa: CASSYGAGLISETQYF; cdr3_nt: TGTGCCAGCAGTTACGGGGCGGGACTAATCTCAGAGACCCAGTACTTC
clone_size: NA; v_call: TRBV2; j_call: TRBJ2-3; d_call: NA; cdr3_length: 15; cdr3_aa: CASRTGTKSKDTQYF; cdr3_nt: TGTGCCAGCAGAACCGGGACAAAGAGCAAAGATACGCAGTATTTT
clone_size: NA; v_call: TRBV5-1; j_call: TRBJ2-1; d_call: TRBD1; cdr3_length: 15; cdr3_aa: CASSLEGTALNEQFF; cdr3_nt: TGCGCCAGCAGCTTGGAAGGGACAGCCCTCAATGAGCAGTTCTTC
clone_size: few; v_call: TRBV5-1; j_call: TRBJ2-1; d_call: NA; cdr3_length: 17; cdr3_aa: CASSLAIGDSGYNEQFF; cdr3_nt: TGCGCCAGCAGCTTGGCCATAGGGGATAGCGGCTACAATGAGCAGTTCTTC
clone_size: NA; v_call: TRBV7-8; j_call: TRBJ2-7; d_call: TRBD2; cdr3_length: 17; cdr3_aa: CASSLSGGDWSSYEQYF; cdr3_nt: TGTGCCAGCAGTCTTTCCGGGGGGGACTGGAGCTCCTACGAGCAGTACTTC
clone_size: NA; v_call: TRBV19; j_call: TRBJ2-5; d_call: NA; cdr3_length: 14; cdr3_aa: CASSQQGGGETQYF; cdr3_nt: TGTGCCAGTAGTCAACAGGGAGGGGGGGAGACCCAGTACTTC
clone_size: NA; v_call: TRBV7-6; j_call: TRBJ1-6; d_call: TRBD1; cdr3_length: 15; cdr3_aa: CASSLGQGANSPLHF; cdr3_nt: TGTGCCAGCAGCTTAGGACAGGGCGCTAATTCACCCCTCCACTTT
clone_size: NA; v_call: TRBV5-1; j_call: TRBJ1-5; d_call: TRBD1; cdr3_length: 15; cdr3_aa: CASSLVAGGDQPQHF; cdr3_nt: TGCGCCAGCAGCTTGGTGGCAGGGGGTGATCAGCCCCAGCATTTT
clone_size: NA; v_call: TRBV5-1; j_call: TRBJ1-4; d_call: TRBD1; cdr3_length: 14; cdr3_aa: CASSLGQGNEKLFF; cdr3_nt: TGCGCCAGCAGCTTGGGACAGGGGAATGAAAAACTGTTTTTT
clone_size: NA; v_call: TRBV6-1; j_call: TRBJ2-1; d_call: NA; cdr3_length: 18; cdr3_aa: CASSEGQGSIPAYNEQFF; cdr3_nt: TGTGCCAGCAGTGAAGGTCAGGGATCCATACCAGCGTACAATGAGCAGTTCTTC
clone_size: once; v_call: TRBV30; j_call: TRBJ2-7; d_call: NA; cdr3_length: 12; cdr3_aa: CAWSGGNYEQYF; cdr3_nt: TGTGCCTGGTCAGGGGGGAACTACGAGCAGTACTTC
clone_size: NA; v_call: TRBV7-6; j_call: TRBJ2-3; d_call: NA; cdr3_length: 16; cdr3_aa: CASSLGPAGATDTQYF; cdr3_nt: TGTGCCAGCAGCTTGGGACCGGCGGGGGCCACAGATACGCAGTATTTT
clone_size: NA; v_call: TRBV5-1; j_call: TRBJ2-3; d_call: NA; cdr3_length: 14; cdr3_aa: CASSVLTGTDTQYF; cdr3_nt: TGCGCCAGCAGCGTCCTGACAGGTACAGATACGCAGTATTTT